The 10 T cell receptor beta chains below all came from one sample that was sequenced in a study of T-cell reconstitution after alpha-beta-depleted transplantation in children. Unique molecular identifiers were incorporated when the TCRbeta library was constructed. Using its own MiXCR run on the PCR reads, TCRdb lists one record per CDR3 protein. The table has approximately 82,000 distinct CDR3 sequences, around 18% seen once. Here the sequenced sample was PBMCs, mostly from graft donor cells, taken 360 days after TCRalphabeta/CD19-depleted stem cell transplant. The receptors were sampled from a male patient aged 2 to 9 who had a stem cell transplant for acute lymphoblastic leukemia, so the T cells may come from the graft donor.

This chain connects TRBV5-1 to TRBJ2-2; 10 positions agree with TRBD2. The ends lost 1 base at V and 7 bases at J; junction bases unmatched: 10. Germline CDR1 SGHRS, CDR2 YFSETQ. There are 17 residues in the CDR3. The CDR3 sequence is CASSLIGAGGPNGELFF. The CDR3 nucleotides read TGCGCCAGCAGCTTGATAGGAGCGGGAGGGCCGAACGGGGAGCTGTTTTTT.

This clonotype has more than one count but fewer than ten. CDR3 region: CASSIEETQYF. The CDR3 DNA follows: TGTGCCAGCAGCATTGAAGAGACCCAGTACTTC. The genes are TRBV11-1 and TRBJ2-5; D gene uncertain. The V gene's germline CDR1 is SGHAT and CDR2 FQDESV (reference sequence). The CDR3 sequence is 11 residues long. The ends were cut back, 5 bases at V and 3 bases at J, with 4 bases in the middle.

The rearrangement uses TRBV12-3 or TRBV12-4 and TRBJ1-5; no clear D. The CDR3 runs 11 residues. Trimming removed 8 bases from V and 10 bases from J, with 12 bases in between. The CDR3 loop is CASASLGPQHF. DNA of the CDR3: TGTGCCAGCGCCAGTCTGGGACCCCAGCATTTT.

V usage is TRBV6-4 and J usage is TRBJ1-1, with D possibly being TRBD1 (5 bases). The V end lost 6 bases, the J end lost 0 bases, and 17 bases lay between the germline ends. This CDR3 is built from 16 residues. The germline CDR1 and CDR2 sequences are MRHNA and SNTAGT. CDR3 bases: TGTGCCAGCAGCATCGACAGTCCCTCTGTGAACACTGAAGCTTTCTTT. Protein: CASSIDSPSVNTEAFF.

This clonotype was observed a single time. This chain uses TRBV6-5 with TRBJ2-1; 10 bases align to TRBD2. This CDR3 spans 15 amino acids. Germline V gives CDR1 MNHEY, CDR2 SVGAGI. J gave up 5 bases and V 0 bases, and 1 base lay outside the gene matches. As DNA, the CDR3 is TGTGCCAGCAGTTACTCGGGACTAGCGAACAATGAGCAGTTCTTC. Its protein is CASSYSGLANNEQFF.

The genes are TRBV7-9 and TRBJ1-1; 7 bases line up with TRBD1. Trimming removed 5 bases from V and 4 bases from J; junction bases left unmatched: 4. CDR3 length: 13 amino acids. CDR1 SEHNR and CDR2 FQNEAQ come from the germline V gene (reference sequence). CDR3 sequence reads: CASSPGTVTEAFF. The CDR3 coding sequence is TGTGCCAGCAGCCCGGGGACAGTCACTGAAGCTTTCTTT.

Concerning this clonotype itself: A much larger clonotype is one base distant, so this may be a read error. The rearrangement uses TRBV2 and TRBJ2-3; a weak D match, TRBD2 (6 bases). This CDR3 has 15 residues. CDR1 is SNHLY and CDR2 is FYNNEI in the germline V gene. CDR3 DNA sequence: TGTGCCAGCGGTGAAGCCCGGGGAGGAACAGATACGCAGTATTTT. Translating gives CASGEARGGTDTQYF.

This sequence joins TRBV7-2 and TRBJ1-2, with no clear D. V lost 0 bases and J 4 bases, leaving 6 bases between the germline ends. The CDR3 length is 13 residues. Germline CDR1 reads SGHTA; CDR2 reads FQGNSA. The CDR3 loop reads CASSLAGVYGYTF. The CDR3 DNA follows: TGTGCCAGCAGCTTAGCTGGGGTCTATGGCTACACCTTC.

This clonotype was counted between two and nine times. This chain uses TRBV7-9 with TRBJ2-5, with 14 nucleotides matching TRBD2. The CDR3 spans 16 residues. V lost 6 bases, J lost 3 bases, and 6 bases stayed unmatched. CDR1 SEHNR and CDR2 FQNEAQ come from the germline V gene (reference sequence). The CDR3 is CASSMTSGRAKETQYF. The CDR3 region has the DNA TGTGCCAGCAGTATGACTAGCGGGAGGGCCAAAGAGACCCAGTACTTC. Using reference TRBV7-9 and TRBJ2-5 for the parts outside the CDR3, the full variable domain is DTGVSQNPRHKITKRGQNVTFRCDPISEHNRLYWYRQTLGQGPEFLTYFQNEAQLEKSRLLSDRFSAERPKGSFSTLEIQRTEQGDSAMYLCASSMTSGRAKETQYFGPGTRLLVL.

This clonotype came up many times. The chain recombines TRBV7-2 with TRBJ2-7; weak D call: TRBD2 (6 bases). Germline V lookup: CDR1 SGHTA, CDR2 FQGNSA. This CDR3 contains 15 residues. The ends were cut back, 6 bases at V and 3 bases at J, with 18 bases in the middle. The CDR3 reads CASRLQIMGGYEQYF. The CDR3 region has the DNA TGTGCCAGCAGGCTCCAAATTATGGGGGGCTACGAGCAGTACTTC.